This T cell receptor (beta chain) comes out of a study of shared clonotypes between healthy human individuals. Assay used: immunoSEQ multiplex PCR; TCRdb lists only in-frame clones, some missing. The sample has 750,000 to 1,000,000 clones; 80% to 95% are singletons. V gave up 4 bases and J gave up 1 base, with 4 bases separating them. CDR1 is SGHDN, CDR2 FVKESK, per germline. This CDR3 spans 12 amino acids. CD45RO-negative CD8 cells positively selected for CCR7 made up the naive population, which excluded terminally differentiated effector memory CD45RA+ cells. This receptor was obtained from a man aged 25-45 years in good health. J is TRBJ1-2 and V is TRBV14; D not resolved. Sequencing was performed on naive CD8+ T cells sorted from blood. CDR3 protein: CASSPLNYGYTF. The CDR3, as DNA: TGTGCCAGCAGCCCTCTTAACTATGGCTACACCTTC.